This T cell receptor beta chain was observed in a study of identical twins. TCRdb independently ran MiXCR on the 5' RACE reads; one entry per CDR3 protein. In the table there are some 300,000 distinct CDR3 sequences, about 12% of which are singletons. Note on this clonotype: Its antigen is currently unknown.

This CDR3 region has 19 residues. Trimming cost V 2 bases and J 7 bases; bases outside gene matches: 13. CDR1 and CDR2 (germline): LGHDT, YNNKEL (reference sequence). Overall study findings and caveats: Compared with models, monozygotic twins showed more out-of-frame TCR alpha sharing.

Another study also made use of these data, one on yellow fever vaccine responses in identical twins.

This clonotype was obtained from a woman aged 18-35 years in good health. The chain is built from TRBV3-1 and TRBJ2-1, with 14 bases matching TRBD2. Material: CD8+ T cells sorted from blood. CDR3 region: CASSQHPGTSGSLVNEQFF. CDR3 nucleotide sequence: TGTGCCAGCAGCCAACACCCCGGGACTAGCGGGAGCCTCGTAAATGAGCAGTTCTTC.